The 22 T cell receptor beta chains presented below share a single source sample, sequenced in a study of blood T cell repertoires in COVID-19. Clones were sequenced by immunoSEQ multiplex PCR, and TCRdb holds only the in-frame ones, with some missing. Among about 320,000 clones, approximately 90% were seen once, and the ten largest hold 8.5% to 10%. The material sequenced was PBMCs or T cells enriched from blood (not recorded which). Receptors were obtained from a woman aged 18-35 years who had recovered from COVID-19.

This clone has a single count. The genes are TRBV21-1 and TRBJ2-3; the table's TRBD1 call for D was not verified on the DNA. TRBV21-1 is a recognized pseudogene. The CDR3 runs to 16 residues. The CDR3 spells CASSARGWMGPDTQYF. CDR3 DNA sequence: TGTGCCAGCAGCGCAAGGGGGTGGATGGGGCCAGATACGCAGTATTTT.

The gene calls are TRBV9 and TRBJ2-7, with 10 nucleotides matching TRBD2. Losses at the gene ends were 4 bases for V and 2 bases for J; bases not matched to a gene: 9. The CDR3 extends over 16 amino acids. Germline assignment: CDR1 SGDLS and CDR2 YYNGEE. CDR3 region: CASSPPGTSDAYEQYF. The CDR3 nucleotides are TGTGCCAGCAGCCCTCCCGGGACTAGCGACGCCTACGAGCAGTACTTC.

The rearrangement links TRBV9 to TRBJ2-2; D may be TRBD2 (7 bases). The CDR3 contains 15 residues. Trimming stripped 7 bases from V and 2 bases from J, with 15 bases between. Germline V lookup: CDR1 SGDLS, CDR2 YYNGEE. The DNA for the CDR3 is TGTGCCAGCGATCGGGGGGCCTTCAACACCGGGGAGCTGTTTTTT. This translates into CASDRGAFNTGELFF.

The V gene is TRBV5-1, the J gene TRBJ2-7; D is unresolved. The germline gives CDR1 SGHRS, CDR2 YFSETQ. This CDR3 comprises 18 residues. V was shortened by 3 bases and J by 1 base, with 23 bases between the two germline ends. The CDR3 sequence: CASSSRRVLVPNSYEQYF. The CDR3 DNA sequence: TGCGCCAGCAGCTCCAGACGGGTTCTCGTCCCCAATTCCTACGAGCAGTACTTC. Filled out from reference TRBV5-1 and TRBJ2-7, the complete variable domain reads KAGVTQTPRYLIKTRGQQVTLSCSPISGHRSVSWYQQTPGQGLQFLFEYFSETQRNKGNFPGRFSGRQFSNSRSEMNVSTLELGDSALYLCASSSRRVLVPNSYEQYFGPGTRLTVT.

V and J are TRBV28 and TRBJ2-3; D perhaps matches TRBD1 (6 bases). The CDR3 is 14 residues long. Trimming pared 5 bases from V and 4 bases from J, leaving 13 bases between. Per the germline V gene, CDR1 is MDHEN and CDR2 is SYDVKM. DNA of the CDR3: TGTGCCAGCAGTAGTTACAGGGAGCCAGATACGCAGTATTTT. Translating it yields CASSSYREPDTQYF.

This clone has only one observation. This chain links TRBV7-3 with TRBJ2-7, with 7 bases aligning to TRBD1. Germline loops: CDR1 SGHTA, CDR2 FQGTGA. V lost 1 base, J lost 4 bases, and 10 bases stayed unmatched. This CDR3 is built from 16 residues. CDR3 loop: CASSLRAGQVPYEQYF. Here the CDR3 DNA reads TGTGCCAGCAGCTTAAGGGCCGGACAGGTCCCTTACGAGCAGTACTTC.

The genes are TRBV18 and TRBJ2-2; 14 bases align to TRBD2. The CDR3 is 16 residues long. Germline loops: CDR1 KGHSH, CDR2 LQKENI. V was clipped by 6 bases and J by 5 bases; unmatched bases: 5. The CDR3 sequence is CASSPGLAGVTGELFF. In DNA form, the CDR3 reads TGTGCCAGCTCCCCGGGACTAGCGGGAGTAACCGGGGAGCTGTTTTTT.

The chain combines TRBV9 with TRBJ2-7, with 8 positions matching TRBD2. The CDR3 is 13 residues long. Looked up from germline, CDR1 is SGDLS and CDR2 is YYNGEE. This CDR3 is CHGGDHSLSEQYF. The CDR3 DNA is TGTCACGGGGGGGACCATTCATTATCCGAGCAGTACTTC.

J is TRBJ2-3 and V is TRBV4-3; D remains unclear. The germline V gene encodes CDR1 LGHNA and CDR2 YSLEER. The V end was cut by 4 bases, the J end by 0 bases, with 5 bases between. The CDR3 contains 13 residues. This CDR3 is CASSLQSTDTQYF. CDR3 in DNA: TGCGCCAGCAGCCTTCAGAGCACAGATACGCAGTATTTT.

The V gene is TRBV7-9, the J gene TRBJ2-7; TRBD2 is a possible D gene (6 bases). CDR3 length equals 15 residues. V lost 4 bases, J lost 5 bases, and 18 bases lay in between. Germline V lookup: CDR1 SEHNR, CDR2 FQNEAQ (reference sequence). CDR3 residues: CASSSLRTNMDEQYF. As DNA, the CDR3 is TGTGCCAGCAGCTCCCTTAGGACTAATATGGACGAGCAGTACTTC.

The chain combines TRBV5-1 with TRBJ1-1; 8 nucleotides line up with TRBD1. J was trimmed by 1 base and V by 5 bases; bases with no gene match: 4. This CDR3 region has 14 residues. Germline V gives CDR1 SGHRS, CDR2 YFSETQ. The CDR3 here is CASSSDRANTEAFF. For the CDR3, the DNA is TGCGCCAGCAGTTCGGACAGGGCGAACACTGAAGCTTTCTTT.

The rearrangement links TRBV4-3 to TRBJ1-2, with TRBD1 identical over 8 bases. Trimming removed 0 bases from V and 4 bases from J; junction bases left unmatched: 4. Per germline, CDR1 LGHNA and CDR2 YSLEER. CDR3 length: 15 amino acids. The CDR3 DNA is TGCGCCAGCAGCCAAGATCCGGGACAGGCCTATGGCTACACCTTC. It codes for CASSQDPGQAYGYTF.

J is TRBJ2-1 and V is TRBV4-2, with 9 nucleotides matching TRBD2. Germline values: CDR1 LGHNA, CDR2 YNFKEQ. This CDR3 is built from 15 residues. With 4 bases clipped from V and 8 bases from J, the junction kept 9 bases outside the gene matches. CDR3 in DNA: TGTGCCAGCAGCCGATTAGCGGGAGTCAGGGATGAGCAGTTCTTC. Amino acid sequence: CASSRLAGVRDEQFF.

CDR3 sequence (DNA): TGTGCCAGCAGTTACAGCAAGAACTATGGCTACACCTTC. It yields the protein CASSYSKNYGYTF. The chain employs TRBV6-5 and TRBJ1-2; D is ambiguous. Germline CDR1 MNHEY, CDR2 SVGAGI. This CDR3 has 13 amino acids. V was trimmed by 2 bases and J by 2 bases, leaving 6 bases between them.

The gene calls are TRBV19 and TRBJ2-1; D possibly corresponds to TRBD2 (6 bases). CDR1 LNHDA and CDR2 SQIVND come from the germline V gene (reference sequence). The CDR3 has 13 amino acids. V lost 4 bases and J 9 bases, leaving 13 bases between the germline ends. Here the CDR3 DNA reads TGTGCCAGTAGTACCACTCGCGGGGCTGAGCAGTTCTTC. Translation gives CASSTTRGAEQFF.

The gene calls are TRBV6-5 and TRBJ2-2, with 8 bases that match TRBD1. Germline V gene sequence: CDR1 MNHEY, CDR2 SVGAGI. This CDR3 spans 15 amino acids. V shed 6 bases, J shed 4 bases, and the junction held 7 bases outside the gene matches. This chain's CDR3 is CASSSRGLTTGELFF. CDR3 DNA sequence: TGTGCCAGCAGCAGCAGGGGGCTAACCACCGGGGAGCTGTTTTTT.

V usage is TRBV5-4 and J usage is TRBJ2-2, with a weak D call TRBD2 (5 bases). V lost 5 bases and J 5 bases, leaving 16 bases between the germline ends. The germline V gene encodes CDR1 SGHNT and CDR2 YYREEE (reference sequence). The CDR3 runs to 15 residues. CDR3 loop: CASRSYDKRTGELFF. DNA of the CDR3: TGTGCCAGCAGGTCTTACGATAAGCGGACCGGGGAGCTGTTTTTT.

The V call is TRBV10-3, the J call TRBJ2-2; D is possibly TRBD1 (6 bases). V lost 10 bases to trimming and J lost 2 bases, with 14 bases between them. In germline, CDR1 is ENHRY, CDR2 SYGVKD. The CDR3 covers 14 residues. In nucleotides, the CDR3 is TGTGCCAACTCCCGGGACACCAACACCGGGGAGCTGTTTTTT. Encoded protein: CANSRDTNTGELFF.

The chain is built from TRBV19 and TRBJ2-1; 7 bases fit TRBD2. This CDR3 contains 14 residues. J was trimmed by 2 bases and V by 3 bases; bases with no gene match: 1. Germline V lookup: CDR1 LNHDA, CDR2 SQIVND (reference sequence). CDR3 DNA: TGTGCCAGTAGTATGCGGGAGCCCTACAATGAGCAGTTCTTC. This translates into CASSMREPYNEQFF.

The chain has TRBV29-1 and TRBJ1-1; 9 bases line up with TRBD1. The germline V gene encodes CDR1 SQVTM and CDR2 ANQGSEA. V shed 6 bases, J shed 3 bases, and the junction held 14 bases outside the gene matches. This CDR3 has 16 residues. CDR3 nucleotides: TGCAGCGTCTCCGATTATTCCGGGACAGGGCACACTGAAGCTTTCTTT. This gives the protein CSVSDYSGTGHTEAFF.

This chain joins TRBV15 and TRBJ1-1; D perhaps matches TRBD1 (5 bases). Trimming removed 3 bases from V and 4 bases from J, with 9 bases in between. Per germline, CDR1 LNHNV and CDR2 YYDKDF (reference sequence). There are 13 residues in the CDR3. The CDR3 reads CATSRGLRTEAFF. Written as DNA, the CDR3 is TGTGCCACCAGCAGGGGACTGCGCACTGAAGCTTTCTTT.

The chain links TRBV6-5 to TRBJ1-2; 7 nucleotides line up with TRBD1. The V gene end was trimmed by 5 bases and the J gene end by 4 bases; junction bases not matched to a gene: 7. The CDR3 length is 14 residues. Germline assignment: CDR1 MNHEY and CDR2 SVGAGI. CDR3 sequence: CASSRGQRTYGYTF. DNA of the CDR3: TGTGCCAGCAGTAGGGGACAGCGGACCTATGGCTACACCTTC.